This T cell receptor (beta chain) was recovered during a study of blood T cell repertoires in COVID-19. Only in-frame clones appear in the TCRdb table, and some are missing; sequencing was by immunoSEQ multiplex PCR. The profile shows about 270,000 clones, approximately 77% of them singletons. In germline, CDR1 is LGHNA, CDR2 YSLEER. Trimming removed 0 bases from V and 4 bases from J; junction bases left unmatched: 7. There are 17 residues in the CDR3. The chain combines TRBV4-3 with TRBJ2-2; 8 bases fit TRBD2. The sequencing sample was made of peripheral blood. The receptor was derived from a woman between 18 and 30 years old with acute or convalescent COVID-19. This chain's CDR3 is CASSQERPGGGTGELFF. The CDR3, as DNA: TGCGCCAGCAGCCAAGAAAGGCCGGGAGGGGGCACCGGGGAGCTGTTTTTT.